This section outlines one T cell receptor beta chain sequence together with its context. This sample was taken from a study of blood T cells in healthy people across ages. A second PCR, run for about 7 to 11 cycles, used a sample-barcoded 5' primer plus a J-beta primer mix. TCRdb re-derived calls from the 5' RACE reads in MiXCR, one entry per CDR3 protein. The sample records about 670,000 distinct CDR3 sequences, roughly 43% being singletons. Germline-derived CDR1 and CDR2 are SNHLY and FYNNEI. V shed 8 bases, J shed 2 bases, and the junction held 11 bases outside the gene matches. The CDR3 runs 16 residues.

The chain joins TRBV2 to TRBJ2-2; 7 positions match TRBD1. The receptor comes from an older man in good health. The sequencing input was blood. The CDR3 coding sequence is TGTGCCAGCTCAGCACAGAGGGGGCGTAACACCGGGGAGCTGTTTTTT. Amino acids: CASSAQRGRNTGELFF.